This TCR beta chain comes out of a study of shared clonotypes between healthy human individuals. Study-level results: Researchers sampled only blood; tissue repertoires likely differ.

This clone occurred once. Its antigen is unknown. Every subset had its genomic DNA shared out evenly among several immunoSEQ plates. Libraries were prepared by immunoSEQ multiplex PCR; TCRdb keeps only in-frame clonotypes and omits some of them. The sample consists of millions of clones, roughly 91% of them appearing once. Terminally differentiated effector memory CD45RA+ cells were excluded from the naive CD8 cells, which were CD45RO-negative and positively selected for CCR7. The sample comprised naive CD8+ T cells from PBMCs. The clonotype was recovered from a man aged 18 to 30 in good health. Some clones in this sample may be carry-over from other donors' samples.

The CDR3 region has the DNA TGTGCCAGCAGCTTAGGCTCCCAGGCGGGAAACACCATATATTTT. This translates into CASSLGSQAGNTIYF. The chain combines TRBV7-7 with TRBJ1-3, with D unclear. The germline V gene has CDR1 SSHAT and CDR2 FNYEAQ (reference sequence). The V end was cut by 1 base, the J end by 4 bases, with 11 bases between. The CDR3 is 15 residues long.